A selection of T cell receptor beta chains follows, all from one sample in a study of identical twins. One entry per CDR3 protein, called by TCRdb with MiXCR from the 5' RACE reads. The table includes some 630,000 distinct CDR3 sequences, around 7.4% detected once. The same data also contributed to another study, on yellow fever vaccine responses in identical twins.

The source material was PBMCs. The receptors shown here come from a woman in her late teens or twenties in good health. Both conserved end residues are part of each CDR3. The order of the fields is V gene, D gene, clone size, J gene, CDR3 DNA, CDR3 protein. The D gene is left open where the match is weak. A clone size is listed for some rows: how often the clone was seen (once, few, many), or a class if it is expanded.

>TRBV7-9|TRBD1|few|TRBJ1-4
TGTGCCAGCAGCACCGAGGGGGCAGTGGATAGACTGTTTTTT
CASSTEGAVDRLFF
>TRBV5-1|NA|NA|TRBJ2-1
TGCGCCAGCAGCTTGGTTAATTTCCTCGGAACAGCCGTCCACAATGAGCAGTTCTTC
CASSLVNFLGTAVHNEQFF
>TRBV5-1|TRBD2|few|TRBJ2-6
TGCGCCAGCAGCTTCGGACTAGCGGGGGGCTCTGGGGCCAACGTCCTGACTTTC
CASSFGLAGGSGANVLTF
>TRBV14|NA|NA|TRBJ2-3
TGTGCCAGCAGCCAAGCGGTCTTGCCGACAGATACGCAGTATTTT
CASSQAVLPTDTQYF
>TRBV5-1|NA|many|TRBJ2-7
TGCGCCAGCAGCTTGGACGCCGGACACTACGAGCAGTACTTC
CASSLDAGHYEQYF
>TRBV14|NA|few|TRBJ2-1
TGTGCCAGCAGCCAAGAGGGGGGAACCTACAATGAGCAGTTCTTC
CASSQEGGTYNEQFF
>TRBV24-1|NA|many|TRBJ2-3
TGTGCCACCAGTACAGGGAAAACAGATACGCAGTATTTT
CATSTGKTDTQYF
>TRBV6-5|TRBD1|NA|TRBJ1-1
TGTGCCAGCAGTTGGATACAGGGGCCCACTGAAGCTTTCTTT
CASSWIQGPTEAFF
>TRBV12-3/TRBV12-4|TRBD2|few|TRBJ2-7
TGTGCCAGCAGCCTTTCTTTAGCGGGAGCGGCCTACGAGCAGTACTTC
CASSLSLAGAAYEQYF
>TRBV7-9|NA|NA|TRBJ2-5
TGTGCCAGCAGCTTAGATGTCGTCGCGGGGGAGACCCAGTACTTC
CASSLDVVAGETQYF
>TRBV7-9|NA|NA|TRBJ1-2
TGTGCCAGCAGCTTCACCCAAGGGAGGTATGGCTACACCTTC
CASSFTQGRYGYTF